A single sample gave rise to the 30 T cell receptor beta chains below, sequenced in a study of blood T cells in healthy people across ages. Alongside a J-beta primer mix, a sample-barcoded 5' primer served in a second PCR lasting about 7 to 11 cycles. Via MiXCR, TCRdb re-called the 5' RACE reads, giving one row per CDR3 protein. The repertoire has approximately 770,000 distinct CDR3 sequences, roughly 60% of them found once; the top ten carry 20% to 25%. The source material was blood. These TCRs come from a man in his thirties or forties in good health.

This clonotype was seen a few times. The chain carries TRBV2 and TRBJ2-6; no reliable D call. This CDR3 region has 14 residues. Germline V gene lookup returns CDR1 SNHLY and CDR2 FYNNEI. V shed 5 bases and J shed 4 bases, with 9 bases lying between them. The DNA of the CDR3 is TGTGCCAGCAGTTGGAATCCCGGGGCCAACGTCCTGACTTTC. Translating it yields CASSWNPGANVLTF.

V gene TRBV4-1 combines with J gene TRBJ2-7; D not resolved. The DNA end is a closer match to TRBJ2-5, so the J assignment may be wrong. CDR3 length equals 14 residues. In germline, CDR1 is MGHRA, CDR2 YSYEKL. The CDR3 region is CASSQVLVWETQYF. The DNA for the CDR3 is TGCGCCAGCAGCCAAGTTCTAGTATGGGAGACCCAGTACTTC.

The rearrangement joins TRBV12-3 or TRBV12-4 to TRBJ2-3; D unclear. This CDR3 region has 15 residues. V was clipped by 5 bases and J by 0 bases, with 12 bases between them. This CDR3 is CASSGRTVSTDTQYF. CDR3 nucleotide sequence: TGTGCCAGCAGTGGAAGGACCGTCAGCACAGATACGCAGTATTTT.

The V and J genes are TRBV4-3 and TRBJ2-3; no reliable D call. The CDR3 length is 14 residues. Germline V lookup: CDR1 LGHNA, CDR2 YSLEER. V was shortened by 0 bases and J by 4 bases, with 8 bases between the two germline ends. For the CDR3, the DNA is TGCGCCAGCAGCCAAGAAAGGGCCCCAGATACGCAGTATTTT. Residues: CASSQERAPDTQYF.

The chain carries TRBV3-1 and TRBJ2-2, with D uncertain. Germline-derived CDR1 and CDR2 are LGHDT and YNNKEL (reference sequence). V was clipped by 4 bases and J by 4 bases, with 13 bases between them. The CDR3 is made up of 15 amino acids. The CDR3: CASSPTRSGTGELFF. CDR3 nucleotides: TGTGCCAGCAGCCCAACGAGATCCGGCACCGGGGAGCTGTTTTTT.

This chain joins TRBV15 and TRBJ2-5; D is perhaps TRBD1 (5 bases). The CDR3 extends over 15 amino acids. The germline V gene encodes CDR1 LNHNV and CDR2 YYDKDF (reference sequence). V lost 2 bases and J 6 bases, leaving 16 bases between the germline ends. The CDR3 loop is CATSRKGQGWQTQYF. The DNA of the CDR3 is TGTGCCACCAGCAGAAAAGGGCAGGGCTGGCAGACCCAGTACTTC.

In this sample, this clonotype turned up a few times. The V call is TRBV7-2, the J call TRBJ1-2; D may be TRBD1 (6 bases). Germline V gene lookup returns CDR1 SGHTA and CDR2 FQGNSA. CDR3 length: 14 amino acids. V was cut by 4 bases and J by 4 bases, with 13 bases left in between. CDR3 nucleotide sequence: TGTGCCAGCAGCTCATACAGGGAACGCTATGGCTACACCTTC. This codes for CASSSYRERYGYTF.

V gene TRBV10-3 combines with J gene TRBJ2-1; no definite D call. The tail of the sequence fits TRBJ2-7 better, so the J call may be wrong. The length of the CDR3 is 14 residues. In germline, CDR1 is ENHRY, CDR2 SYGVKD. The CDR3 DNA sequence: TGTGCCATTCAACCTGGGGTTCCCTACAATGAGCAGTACTTC. Its translation is CAIQPGVPYNEQYF.

This clonotype was seen only once. This chain uses TRBV4-1 with TRBJ2-7; D tentatively reads TRBD1 or TRBD2 (5 bases each). Germline V gives CDR1 MGHRA, CDR2 YSYEKL. This CDR3 spans 13 amino acids. Between the trimmed V and J ends, which lost 4 bases and 5 bases, there was a span of 12 bases. DNA of the CDR3: TGCGCCAGCAGCCGTAAAATGGGGGACGAGCAGTACTTC. Protein product: CASSRKMGDEQYF.

The chain recombines TRBV7-9 with TRBJ1-1; a possible D gene is TRBD1 (6 bases). There are 12 residues in the CDR3. V gave up 1 base and J gave up 7 bases, with 7 bases separating them. CDR1 and CDR2 from the germline V gene are SEHNR and FQNEAQ (reference sequence). CDR3 sequence reads: CASSLDRDEAFF. CDR3 DNA sequence: TGTGCCAGCAGCTTAGACAGGGATGAAGCTTTCTTT.

Only a few counts were recorded for this clonotype. This rearrangement joins TRBV10-3 to TRBJ2-1, with 8 bases aligning to TRBD2. CDR1 and CDR2 from the germline V gene are ENHRY and SYGVKD. The V and J ends lost 9 bases and 4 bases, in that order; junction bases with no gene match: 11. The CDR3 consists of 15 residues. CDR3 residues: CAIHPAGDFYNEQFF. For the CDR3, the DNA is TGTGCCATACACCCAGCGGGGGACTTTTACAATGAGCAGTTCTTC.

This clonotype was detected a few times. V usage is TRBV20-1 and J usage is TRBJ2-2; 8 bases match TRBD2. Trimming took 6 bases from V and 6 from J; bases not matched to a gene: 6. Germline V CDR1 and CDR2: DFQATT, SNEGSKA (reference sequence). The CDR3 loop spans 13 amino acids. The CDR3 DNA reads as TGCAGTGCACCGGGACTAGGGGCCGGGGAGCTGTTTTTT. This gives the protein CSAPGLGAGELFF.

A few counts support this clonotype. The rearrangement uses TRBV11-1 and TRBJ2-7; the match to TRBD2 covers 8 bases. The CDR3 runs to 13 residues. Trimming took 5 bases from V and 6 from J; bases not matched to a gene: 6. Germline V gene lookup returns CDR1 SGHAT and CDR2 FQDESV (reference sequence). CDR3 region: CASSPGGTSEQYF. The CDR3 nucleotides are TGTGCCAGCAGCCCTGGAGGGACTAGCGAGCAGTACTTC. The full variable domain, in which reference TRBV11-1 and TRBJ2-7 provide the parts outside the CDR3, is EAEVAQSPRYKITEKSQAVAFWCDPISGHATLYWYRQILGQGPELLVQFQDESVVDDSQLPKDRFSAERLKGVDSTLKIQPAELGDSAMYLCASSPGGTSEQYFGPGTRLTVT.

The V gene is TRBV27, the J gene TRBJ1-1; D perhaps matches TRBD1 (6 bases). V shed 4 bases and J shed 5 bases, with 17 bases lying between them. CDR1 is MNHEY and CDR2 is SMNVEV in the germline V gene (reference sequence). The CDR3 covers 15 residues. The CDR3 DNA reads as TGTGCCAGCAGTTGGGGGACAACGGGAGGGACTGAAGCTTTCTTT. Its protein is CASSWGTTGGTEAFF.

This clonotype was counted between two and nine times. The rearrangement joins TRBV10-2 to TRBJ1-6; 7 bases align to TRBD1. In germline, CDR1 is WSHSY, CDR2 SAAADI. The CDR3 totals 14 residues. J was trimmed by 10 bases and V by 6 bases; bases with no gene match: 9. CDR3 region: CASRDGTVTSPLHF. The CDR3 nucleotides are TGCGCCAGCAGGGACGGGACAGTAACCTCACCCCTCCACTTT.

In this sample, this clonotype turned up once. This chain joins TRBV6-5 and TRBJ1-2, with D uncertain. The CDR3 contains 15 residues. Germline V gene data show CDR1 as MNHEY and CDR2 as SVGAGI. V lost 5 bases to trimming and J lost 4 bases, with 17 bases between them. The CDR3 bases are TGTGCCAGCAGTGCGCGTCTTGATAGCGTCTATGGCTACACCTTC. It codes for CASSARLDSVYGYTF.

The chain combines TRBV29-1 with TRBJ2-7; no clear D. V was clipped by 8 bases and J by 1 base, with 15 bases between them. The V gene's germline CDR1 is SQVTM and CDR2 ANQGSEA. The CDR3 length is 13 residues. The CDR3 here is CSIRVRGSYEQYF. The DNA for the CDR3 is TGCAGCATACGTGTCAGAGGATCCTACGAGCAGTACTTC.

This clonotype has only one observation. The J gene is TRBJ1-6, the V gene TRBV28; D might be TRBD1 (5 bases). V dropped 5 bases and J dropped 10 bases, with 18 bases sitting between them. The CDR3 extends over 15 amino acids. The germline CDR1 and CDR2 sequences are MDHEN and SYDVKM. Here the CDR3 DNA reads TGTGCCAGCAGTAACCCGGGGCAGGGTCGATCACCCCTCCACTTT. Translated: CASSNPGQGRSPLHF.

This clonotype was seen just once. CDR3 sequence: CSASQMAGGYEQYF. The CDR3 DNA sequence: TGCAGTGCTAGTCAGATGGCCGGGGGCTACGAGCAGTACTTC. The chain combines TRBV20-1 with TRBJ2-7, with D possibly matching TRBD2 (6 bases). V lost 3 bases and J 3 bases, leaving 15 bases between the germline ends. The germline gives CDR1 DFQATT, CDR2 SNEGSKA (reference sequence). This CDR3 spans 14 amino acids.

The rearrangement links TRBV12-3 or TRBV12-4 to TRBJ2-3; 8 bases are a match to TRBD2. CDR3 size: 14 residues. Trimming at V came to 3 bases and at J to 15 bases, leaving 14 bases not matched to a gene. The CDR3 sequence is CASSFGGAADTEYF. CDR3 nucleotides: TGTGCCAGCAGTTTCGGGGGGGCAGCAGATACGGAATATTTT.

This clonotype appeared a single time. V is TRBV4-1 and J is TRBJ1-5; D is ambiguous. Germline CDR1 and CDR2: MGHRA and YSYEKL. This CDR3 contains 15 residues. The V end was cut by 4 bases, the J end by 2 bases, with 12 bases between. CDR3: CASSLRTEGNQPQHF. The DNA of the CDR3 is TGCGCCAGCAGCCTAAGGACGGAGGGCAATCAGCCCCAGCATTTT.

This clonotype was observed a handful of times. This chain uses TRBV24-1 with TRBJ2-3, with 7 bases fitting TRBD1. With 4 bases clipped from V and 2 bases from J, the junction kept 17 bases outside the gene matches. This CDR3 is 19 amino acids long. CDR1 KGHDR and CDR2 SFDVKD come from the germline V gene. This CDR3 reads CATSDTRPTPQGVTDTQYF. The CDR3 DNA sequence: TGTGCCACCAGTGACACACGCCCGACTCCCCAGGGGGTCACAGATACGCAGTATTTT.

This chain joins TRBV7-2 and TRBJ2-5; D might be TRBD2 (6 bases). Germline V gene sequence: CDR1 SGHTA, CDR2 FQGNSA. The CDR3 loop spans 16 amino acids. The V and J ends lost 2 bases and 0 bases respectively, with 13 bases between them. Written as DNA, the CDR3 is TGTGCCAGCAGCTTAAACGGCGGAGGGAACCAAGAGACCCAGTACTTC. Translated, it gives CASSLNGGGNQETQYF.

This clonotype was recorded a few times. The V call is TRBV20-1, the J call TRBJ2-3; D may be TRBD2 (6 bases). Trimming took 1 base from V and 2 from J, leaving 10 bases between them. Germline loops: CDR1 DFQATT, CDR2 SNEGSKA (reference sequence). This CDR3 is built from 14 residues. CDR3 in DNA: TGCAGTGCTAGAGCGGGACTTATCACAGATACGCAGTATTTT. It specifies CSARAGLITDTQYF.

This clonotype appeared a few times. The chain carries TRBV7-2 and TRBJ2-4, with TRBD2 identical over 12 bases. Germline V gives CDR1 SGHTA, CDR2 FQGNSA. V trimming: 7 bases; J trimming: 15 bases; junction bases outside the gene matches: 16. The CDR3 is made up of 15 amino acids. CDR3 coding DNA: TGTGCCAGCACCGCACTAGCGGGGGGCCCCTACGAGGGGTACTTC. Its translation: CASTALAGGPYEGYF.

The chain has TRBV11-1 and TRBJ2-1, with TRBD2 identical over 13 bases. The V segment lost 1 base and the J segment 8 bases; nucleotides outside the gene matches: 11. CDR1 is SGHAT, CDR2 FQDESV, per germline (reference sequence). The CDR3 is 18 amino acids. The CDR3 bases are TGTGCCAGCAGCTTAGTAGCGGCCGGGACTAGCGGGGTCGATGAGCAGTTCTTC. Translation: CASSLVAAGTSGVDEQFF.

The chain carries TRBV6-1 and TRBJ2-2; no clear D gene. Germline V gene data show CDR1 as MNHNS and CDR2 as SASEGT. V was cut by 6 bases and J by 6 bases, with 11 bases left in between. The length of the CDR3 is 13 residues. CDR3 in amino acids: CASRSSSAGELFF. CDR3 coding DNA: TGTGCCAGCAGGTCCTCATCCGCCGGGGAGCTGTTTTTT.

The V and J genes are TRBV20-1 and TRBJ2-1, with D uncertain. V lost 6 bases and J lost 3, with 15 bases in between. CDR1 is DFQATT, CDR2 SNEGSKA, per germline (reference sequence). The CDR3 is 14 residues long. CDR3 loop: CSAPTTHGYNEQFF. The DNA for the CDR3 is TGCAGTGCCCCGACAACACATGGCTACAATGAGCAGTTCTTC.

The chain is built from TRBV6-5 and TRBJ1-4, with TRBD1 as a possible D gene (6 bases). V lost 8 bases to trimming and J lost 8 bases, with 24 bases between them. This CDR3 comprises 16 residues. Germline CDR1 MNHEY, CDR2 SVGAGI. CDR3 protein: CASASLGGRGREKLFF. The CDR3 DNA is TGTGCCAGCGCCTCGCTGGGGGGGCGCGGAAGGGAAAAACTGTTTTTT.

V usage is TRBV12-3 or TRBV12-4 and J usage is TRBJ2-7; D ambiguous. The CDR3 extends over 11 amino acids. V lost 6 bases to trimming and J lost 4 bases, with 7 bases between them. CDR3 sequence: CASRLKYEQYF. In DNA form, the CDR3 reads TGTGCCAGCAGACTAAAATACGAGCAGTACTTC.